The clone carrying this T cell receptor (beta chain) was seen more than once but under ten times. RNA transcripts provided the source from which TCR beta CDR3 regions were amplified. When the TCR CDR3 underwent first-round RT-PCR, the HTBI primer set was used. TCRdb fed the multiplex PCR reads into MiXCR, producing one record per CDR3 protein. The sample contains about 420,000 distinct CDR3 sequences, 15% to 19% of which appear only once. This sample was included in a study of T cells in Graves' hyperthyroidism and ophthalmopathy. This CDR3 region has 14 residues. The germline gives CDR1 DFQATT, CDR2 SNEGSKA (reference sequence). The V end lost 0 bases, the J end lost 4 bases, and 12 bases lay between the germline ends.

The chain carries TRBV20-1 and TRBJ1-2, with unresolved D. The clonotype comes from a woman aged 18-29 years with Graves' hyperthyroidism. Specimen: blood. This chain's CDR3 is CSARDNGRLYGYTF. The CDR3 coding sequence is TGCAGTGCTAGAGATAACGGCAGACTCTATGGCTACACCTTC.